The following is a T cell receptor (beta chain) sequence with its context. Its target antigen remains unknown. Base qualities are not provided; no much larger clone lies one nucleotide away. Expansion of CD8+CD57+ cells had been shown by flow cytometry in the patients chosen for sequencing. Severe acquired aplastic anemia was diagnosed in all patients according to International Study of Aplastic Anemia and Agranulocytosis and Camitta criteria. Patients had received no therapy at the time of blood sampling. In this study, sorted CD4+ and CD8+ T cells from the blood of healthy subjects and of severe aplastic anemia patients had their TCR repertoires deep-sequenced. Patients were enrolled in the USA under clinicaltrials.gov protocols 00001620, 01623167, 00001397, 00071045, 00081523 and 00961064. Ficoll-Paque density gradient centrifugation was used to isolate peripheral blood mononuclear cells. Before DNA extraction, CD4+ and CD8+ T cells were sorted with FACS or magnetic beads.

The cysteine opens and the phenylalanine closes a CDR3 of 13 amino acids. The only DNA kept is the CDR3, 39 bases in frame from the first base. Via the germline V gene (reference sequence), CDR1 is SSHAT and CDR2 FNYEAQ. Cut back by 3 bases and 3 bases, the V and J ends lie 8 bases apart. Genomic DNA was used as template for profiling of TCR beta VDJ combinations and CDR3 sequences. TCR repertoire sequencing was run on an Illumina HiSeq 2000. From the authors' description of their analysis: Repertoire assessment relied on Simpson's diversity index, CDR3 size and DJ length profiles, and TRBV/TRBJ rearrangement plots. The most abundant DNA sequence in the deep sequencing data was taken as the immunodominant clone. CDR3 amino acid sequences were checked for sharing across subjects and were also compared against the VDJdb database and published repertoires. TCRdb trimmed the raw reads at Q25, called clones with MiXCR and kept productive beta chains. Identical CDR3 proteins give one entry, which carries the most common genes and DNA. TCRdb assigned the V and J calls; the authors' analysis was not used. The sample table holds about 40,000 distinct CDR3 sequences, of which about 60% were seen once. 59% of the sample is taken by the ten largest.

The data are from a study of CD8+CD57+ T cells in acquired aplastic anemia (dated 2018 in TCRdb). General notes on the study: Extracted DNA from sorted CD4+ and CD8+ cells averaged about 3 ug, ranging from about 0.18 to 27.4 ug. A CD8+CD57+ expansion meant a frequency higher than the mean frequency seen in healthy subjects.

Findings and caveats that apply to the study as a whole: Patients and healthy controls showed no significant difference in CD8+ Simpson's diversity (P=0.060). Although twenty-nine CD8+ CDR3 sequences were shared by patients and controls, these sequences appeared highly expressed in patients and within the immunodominant clones of patients.

Sequenced: sorted CD4+, CD8+, or CD8+CD57+ T cells (not recorded which) from PBMCs. The V and J segments used are TRBV7-7 and TRBJ2-5, with no confident D gene call. The sequence derives from a human donor with aplastic anemia. CDR3 loop: CASSFSGEETQYF. The nucleotides read TGTGCCAGCAGCTTCAGTGGAGAAGAGACCCAGTACTTC.